The rows below give T cell receptor beta chains drawn from one sample of a study of blood T cell repertoires in COVID-19. Assay used: immunoSEQ multiplex PCR; TCRdb lists only in-frame clones, some missing. The data contain 300,000 to 350,000 clones, around 90% of them singletons. The sequenced material came from PBMCs or T cells enriched from blood (not recorded which). The receptors derive from a man aged 30-40 years who had recovered from COVID-19. Both conserved end residues are part of each CDR3. A D gene is named only where the DNA matches it firmly. Where a row states a size, it is once, few, many or the class of an expanded clone; other rows omit it.

v_call	d_call	j_call	clone_size	cdr3_aa	cdr3_nt
TRBV3-1/TRBV3-2	TRBD2	TRBJ2-5	.	CASSQGSGAETQYF	TGTGCCAGCAGCCAGGGTAGCGGGGCTGAGACCCAGTACTTC
TRBV28	.	TRBJ2-2	.	CASSLSGGGELFF	TGTGCCAGCAGTTTATCAGGTGGCGGGGAGCTGTTTTTT
TRBV7-6	TRBD1	TRBJ1-4	.	CASSSGRDRGEKLFF	TGTGCCAGCAGCTCCGGCCGGGACAGGGGTGAAAAACTGTTTTTT
TRBV29-1	TRBD1	TRBJ1-1	few	CSARQGRRSTEAFF	TGCAGCGCTCGACAGGGACGGCGGAGCACTGAAGCTTTCTTT
TRBV27	TRBD1	TRBJ1-4	.	CATRRGQGAWDEKLFF	TGTGCCACCCGGAGGGGTCAGGGGGCGTGGGATGAAAAACTGTTTTTT
TRBV9	.	TRBJ1-5	.	CASSPGTNSNQPQHF	TGTGCCAGCAGCCCCGGGACAAATAGCAATCAGCCCCAGCATTTT
TRBV28	TRBD1	TRBJ2-1	.	CASSSGTVYNEQFF	TGTGCCAGCAGTTCCGGGACAGTTTACAATGAGCAGTTCTTC
TRBV2	TRBD1	TRBJ1-6	.	CASSEKQGARNSPLHF	TGTGCCAGCAGTGAAAAACAGGGGGCCAGGAATTCACCCCTCCACTTT
TRBV9	.	TRBJ1-3	.	CASSISGEPGNTIYF	TGTGCCAGCAGCATTTCAGGGGAACCTGGAAACACCATATATTTT
TRBV9	TRBD2	TRBJ2-1	.	CASSAGLAGLDEQFF	TGTGCCAGCAGCGCGGGACTAGCGGGGCTGGATGAGCAGTTCTTC
TRBV5-4	TRBD2	TRBJ2-3	.	CASSLGGGDSDTQYF	TGTGCCAGCAGCTTGGGCGGGGGGGACTCAGATACGCAGTATTTT
TRBV18	.	TRBJ2-2	.	CASSRIVHEVGAGELFF	TGTGCCAGCTCACGGATCGTGCACGAAGTCGGGGCCGGGGAGCTGTTTTTT
TRBV27	.	TRBJ2-7	.	CASSLARAHYEQYF	TGTGCCAGCAGTTTAGCCAGGGCCCACTACGAGCAGTACTTC
TRBV4-2	.	TRBJ2-3	.	CASSQELNTDTQYF	TGTGCCAGCAGCCAAGAACTGAACACAGATACGCAGTATTTT
TRBV9	.	TRBJ1-2	.	CASSVAANYGYTF	TGTGCCAGCAGCGTAGCTGCTAACTATGGCTACACCTTC
TRBV6-5	TRBD1	TRBJ2-5	.	CASRTQGAGEETQYF	TGTGCCAGCAGGACACAGGGGGCAGGGGAAGAGACCCAGTACTTC
TRBV4-1	.	TRBJ2-5	.	CASSQAPTSQETQYF	TGCGCCAGCAGCCAAGCTCCGACTAGCCAAGAGACCCAGTACTTC
TRBV18	TRBD1	TRBJ1-3	.	CASSPATGGYFGNTIYF	TGTGCCAGCTCACCTGCGACAGGGGGGTACTTTGGAAACACCATATATTTT
TRBV15	TRBD1	TRBJ1-4	.	CATIRDRATNEKLFF	TGTGCCACAATCCGGGACAGAGCAACTAATGAAAAACTGTTTTTT
TRBV5-5	TRBD1	TRBJ2-5	.	CASSLTATGVGTQYF	TGTGCCAGCAGCTTGACGGCGACAGGGGTTGGGACCCAGTACTTC
TRBV7-2	TRBD1	TRBJ2-1	.	CASRLDRGSYNEQFF	TGTGCCAGCAGACTAGACAGGGGCTCCTACAATGAGCAGTTCTTC
TRBV19	TRBD2	TRBJ2-3	.	CASSPRRLAGSTDTQYF	TGTGCCAGTAGTCCACGAAGACTAGCGGGGAGCACAGATACGCAGTATTTT
TRBV28	TRBD2	TRBJ2-5	.	CASSFKAGGYFGTQYF	TGTGCCAGCAGTTTTAAGGCGGGAGGGTATTTTGGGACCCAGTACTTC
TRBV3-1/TRBV3-2	.	TRBJ2-3	.	CASSQAPRAGARADTQYF	TGTGCCAGCAGCCAAGCCCCCCGGGCGGGGGCAAGGGCAGATACGCAGTATTTT
TRBV7-9	.	TRBJ1-3	.	CAQTGGNTIYF	TGTGCCCAAACAGGGGGAAACACCATATATTTT
TRBV27	.	TRBJ2-7	.	CASSFGGSYEQYF	TGTGCCAGCAGTTTCGGCGGGTCCTACGAGCAGTACTTC
TRBV24-1	.	TRBJ1-1	.	CATSSGTVNTEAFF	TGTGCCACCAGTTCCGGTACAGTGAACACTGAAGCTTTCTTT
TRBV19	.	TRBJ2-2	few	CASSNPGENTGELFF	TGTGCCAGTAGTAATCCGGGGGAGAACACCGGGGAGCTGTTTTTT
TRBV5-4	.	TRBJ2-3	.	CASSLGPGERYF	TGTGCCAGCAGCCTCGGGCCAGGGGAAAGGTATTTT
TRBV2	TRBD1	TRBJ1-6	.	CASSEAGTGVSPLHF	TGTGCCAGCAGTGAAGCGGGGACAGGGGTTTCACCCCTCCACTTT
TRBV5-5	TRBD1	TRBJ1-4	.	CASSQRQGQGNEKLFF	TGTGCCAGCAGCCAAAGACAGGGCCAAGGCAATGAAAAACTGTTTTTT
TRBV11-2	TRBD1	TRBJ2-7	.	CASSGLPSGQGAYEQYF	TGTGCCAGCAGCGGTCTCCCCTCTGGACAGGGGGCGTACGAGCAGTACTTC
TRBV5-5	.	TRBJ2-3	.	CASSSLVGGADTQYF	TGTGCCAGCAGCTCCCTTGTGGGGGGGGCCGATACGCAGTATTTT
TRBV6-5	TRBD2	TRBJ2-3	.	CASSRGLAAPDTQYF	TGTGCCAGCAGTCGGGGACTAGCCGCACCAGATACGCAGTATTTT
TRBV12-3/TRBV12-4	.	TRBJ2-2	.	CASSYDSTGELFF	TGTGCCAGCAGTTACGACTCAACAGGGGAGCTGTTTTTT
TRBV5-1	TRBD2	TRBJ2-3	.	CASSKGLAGADTQYF	TGCGCCAGCAGCAAAGGACTAGCGGGGGCAGATACGCAGTATTTT
TRBV5-6	.	TRBJ2-1	few	CASSFDNEQFF	TGTGCCAGCAGCTTCGACAATGAGCAGTTCTTC
TRBV30	.	TRBJ1-6	.	CAWSLQAVDNSPLHF	TGTGCCTGGAGCCTCCAGGCCGTTGATAATTCACCCCTCCACTTT
TRBV10-3	TRBD1	TRBJ1-4	.	CAIRPTGETNEKLFF	TGTGCCATCAGGCCCACAGGGGAAACTAATGAAAAACTGTTTTTT
TRBV6-4	.	TRBJ2-1	few	CASSDSGQGIYNEQFF	TGTGCCAGCAGTGACTCGGGGCAGGGAATATACAATGAGCAGTTCTTC